This T cell receptor (beta chain) was recovered during a study of blood T cells in healthy people across ages. Study results and caveats: As age increased, TCR beta diversity per million T cells fell in a roughly linear fashion. The diversity estimates, figures obtained from one million T cells, were considered underestimates.

Comment on this clonotype: Its antigen is not identified.

Russia was home to the donors, healthy Caucasian individuals aged roughly 6 to 95. Primers used in a second PCR of roughly 7 to 11 cycles were a sample-barcoded 5' primer and a J-beta primer mix. Tags on each cDNA molecule came from a template-switch adaptor with 12 random nucleotides. From the 5' RACE reads, TCRdb called clonotypes with MiXCR, one entry per CDR3 protein. The sample includes hundreds of thousands of distinct CDR3 sequences, 20% to 25% of them seen just once. CDR1 LGHDT and CDR2 YNNKEL come from the germline V gene (reference sequence). The CDR3 is 11 residues long. The TCR originated in a man in his 70s in good health. The sample comprised blood. The chain is built from TRBV3-1 and TRBJ2-7; possible D gene TRBD1, 6 bases. The end of the DNA fits TRBJ2-5 better, so the J call may be wrong. The chain's CDR3 is CASVGGVTQYF. The CDR3 nucleotides are TGTGCCAGCGTAGGGGGTGTGACCCAGTACTTC.